This TCR beta chain was profiled in a study of T-cell memory formation after mild COVID-19. One entry per CDR3 protein, called by TCRdb with MiXCR from the 5' RACE reads. Here the sample spans fewer than 600,000 distinct CDR3 sequences, roughly 22% being singletons. Trimming left V 3 bases short and J 3 bases short, with 14 bases between. The CDR3 contains 15 residues. The sample comprised PBMCs or a T cell subset sorted from them (not recorded which). The V call is TRBV12-3 or TRBV12-4, the J call TRBJ1-2, with a possible D match to TRBD1 (5 bases). This TCR came from an adult woman who had mild COVID-19 (a few samples of this study predate the infection). Cell type and time point are not known. The CDR3: CASSFKQGGYYGYTF. The DNA of the CDR3 is TGTGCCAGCAGTTTTAAGCAGGGAGGATACTATGGCTACACCTTC.